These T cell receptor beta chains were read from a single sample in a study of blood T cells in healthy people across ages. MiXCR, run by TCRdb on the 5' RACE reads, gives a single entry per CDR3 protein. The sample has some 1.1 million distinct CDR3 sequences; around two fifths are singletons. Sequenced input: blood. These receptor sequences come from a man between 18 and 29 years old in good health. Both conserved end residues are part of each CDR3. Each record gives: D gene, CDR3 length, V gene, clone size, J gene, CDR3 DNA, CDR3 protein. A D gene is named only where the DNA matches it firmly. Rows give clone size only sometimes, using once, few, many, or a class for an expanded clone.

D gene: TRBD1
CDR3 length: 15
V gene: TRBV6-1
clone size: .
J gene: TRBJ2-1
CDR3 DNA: TGTGCCAGCTGGACAGGGCAGTCGACCTACAATGAGCAGTTCTTC
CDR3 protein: CASWTGQSTYNEQFF

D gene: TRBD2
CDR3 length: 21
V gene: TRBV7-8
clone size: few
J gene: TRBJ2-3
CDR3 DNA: TGTGCCAGCAGCTTAAGACGGGCCAGCCGGGCAGCGGGGTCTAGCACAGATACGCAGTATTTT
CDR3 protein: CASSLRRASRAAGSSTDTQYF

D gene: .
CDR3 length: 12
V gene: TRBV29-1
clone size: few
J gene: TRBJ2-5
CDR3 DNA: TGCAGCGCCGGCGGGTCTGGAGAGACCCAGTACTTC
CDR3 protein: CSAGGSGETQYF

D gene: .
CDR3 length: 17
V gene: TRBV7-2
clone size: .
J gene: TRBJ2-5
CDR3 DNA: TGTGCCAGCAGCCCCCGAGTTACGACAGGTCCCCAAGAGACCCAGTACTTC
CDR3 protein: CASSPRVTTGPQETQYF

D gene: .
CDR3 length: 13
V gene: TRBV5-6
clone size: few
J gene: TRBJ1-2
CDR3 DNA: TGTGCCAGCCTGAAGACGGAATTTAATGGCTACACCTTC
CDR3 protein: CASLKTEFNGYTF

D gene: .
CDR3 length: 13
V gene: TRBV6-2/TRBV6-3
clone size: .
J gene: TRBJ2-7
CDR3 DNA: TGTGCCAGCAGTTCCGCCGGTCACTACGAGCAGTACTTC
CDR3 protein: CASSSAGHYEQYF

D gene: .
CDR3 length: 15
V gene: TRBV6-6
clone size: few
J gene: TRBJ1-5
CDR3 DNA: TGTGCCAGCAGTTACTCGGGGAATAGCAATCAGCCCCAGCATTTT
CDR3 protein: CASSYSGNSNQPQHF

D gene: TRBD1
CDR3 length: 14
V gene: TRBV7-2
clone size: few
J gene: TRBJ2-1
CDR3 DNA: TGTGCCAGCAGCTTAAGGGGGCAGTCAGATGAGCAGTTCTTC
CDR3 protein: CASSLRGQSDEQFF

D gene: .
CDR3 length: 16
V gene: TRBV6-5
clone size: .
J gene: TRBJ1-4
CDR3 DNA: TGTGCCAGCAGACAATCACCAGGAATAACTAATGAAAAACTGTTTTTT
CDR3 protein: CASRQSPGITNEKLFF

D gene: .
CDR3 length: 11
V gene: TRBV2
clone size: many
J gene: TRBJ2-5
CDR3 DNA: TGTGCCAGCAGTACCCGAGAGACCCAGTACTTC
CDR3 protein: CASSTRETQYF

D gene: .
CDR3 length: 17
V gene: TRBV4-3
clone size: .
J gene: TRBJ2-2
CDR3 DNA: TGCGCCAGCAGCCAAGATTTGTCTGGGGGGAGCGCCGGGGAGCTGTTTTTT
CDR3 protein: CASSQDLSGGSAGELFF

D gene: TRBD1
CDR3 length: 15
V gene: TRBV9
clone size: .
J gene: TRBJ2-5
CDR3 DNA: TGTGCCAGCAGCATGACAGGGGGAAACCAAGAGACCCAGTACTTC
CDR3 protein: CASSMTGGNQETQYF

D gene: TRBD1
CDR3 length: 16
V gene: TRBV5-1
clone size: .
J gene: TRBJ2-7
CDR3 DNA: TGCGCCAGCAGCTTCCGACAGGGAAACTCCTACAATGAGCAGTACTTC
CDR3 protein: CASSFRQGNSYNEQYF

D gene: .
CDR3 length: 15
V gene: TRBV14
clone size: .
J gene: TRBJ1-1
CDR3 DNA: TGTGCCAGCAGCCAAGATCTGAGCCCCGACACTGAAGCTTTCTTT
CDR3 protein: CASSQDLSPDTEAFF

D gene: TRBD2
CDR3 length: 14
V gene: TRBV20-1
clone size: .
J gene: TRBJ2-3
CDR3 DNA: TGCAGCGGGGTGCGGGGGGTACTCACAGATACGCAGTATTTT
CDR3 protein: CSGVRGVLTDTQYF

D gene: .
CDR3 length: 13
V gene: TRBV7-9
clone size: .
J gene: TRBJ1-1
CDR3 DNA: TGTGCCAGCAGCAAGACGGCAGGCACTGAAGCTTTCTTT
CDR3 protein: CASSKTAGTEAFF

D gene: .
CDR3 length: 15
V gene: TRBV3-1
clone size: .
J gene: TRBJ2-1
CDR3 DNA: TGTGCCAGCAGCCAAGGCCGCGACTGGGACAATGAGCAGTTCTTC
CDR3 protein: CASSQGRDWDNEQFF

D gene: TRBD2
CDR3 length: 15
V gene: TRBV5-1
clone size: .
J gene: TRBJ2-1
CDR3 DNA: TGCGCCAGCAGCGCGGGACTAAGCTCCTACAATGAGCAGTTCTTC
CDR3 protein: CASSAGLSSYNEQFF

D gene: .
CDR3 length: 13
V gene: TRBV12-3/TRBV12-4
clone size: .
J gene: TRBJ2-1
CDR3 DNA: TGTGCCAGCAGACAGGGTATGATGAATGAGCAGTTCTTC
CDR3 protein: CASRQGMMNEQFF

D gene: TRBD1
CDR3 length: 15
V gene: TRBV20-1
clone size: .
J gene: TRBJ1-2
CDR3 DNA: TGCAGTGCTAGAGACAGGGGGCAAGCTAACTATGGCTACACCTTC
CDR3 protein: CSARDRGQANYGYTF

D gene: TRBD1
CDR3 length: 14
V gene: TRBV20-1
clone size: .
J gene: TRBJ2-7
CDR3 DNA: TGCAGTGCTCGGACCGGGACAGGCTACAATGAGCAGTACTTC
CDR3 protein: CSARTGTGYNEQYF

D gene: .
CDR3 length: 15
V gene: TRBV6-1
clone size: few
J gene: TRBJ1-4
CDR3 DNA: TGTGCCAGCAGTGTACAACAGGGTGGCAATGAAAAACTGTTTTTT
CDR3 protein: CASSVQQGGNEKLFF

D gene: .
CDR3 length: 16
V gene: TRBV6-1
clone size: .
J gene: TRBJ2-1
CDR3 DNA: TGTGCCAGCAGTGAAGCAGGCATGGCCAGTTACAATGAGCAGTTCTTC
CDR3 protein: CASSEAGMASYNEQFF

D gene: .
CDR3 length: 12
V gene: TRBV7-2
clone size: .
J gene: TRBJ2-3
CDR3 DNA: TGTGCCAGCAGGGATGTGGCAGATACGCAGTATTTT
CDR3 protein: CASRDVADTQYF

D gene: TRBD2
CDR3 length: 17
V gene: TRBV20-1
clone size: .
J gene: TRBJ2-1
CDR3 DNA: TGCAATGCTAGAGATAGCCCAGCGGGGGGGCGATTCACAGAGCAGTTCTTC
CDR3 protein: CNARDSPAGGRFTEQFF

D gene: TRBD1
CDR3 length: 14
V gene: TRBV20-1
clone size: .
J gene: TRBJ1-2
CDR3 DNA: TGCAGTGCTGATACCGGGACAGGGTACTCTGGCTACACCTTC
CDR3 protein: CSADTGTGYSGYTF

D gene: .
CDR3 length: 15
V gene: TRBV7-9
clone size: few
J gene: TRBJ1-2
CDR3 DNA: TGTGCCAGCGTCCCTAATCGGGGGGGTTACTATGGCTACACCTTC
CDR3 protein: CASVPNRGGYYGYTF

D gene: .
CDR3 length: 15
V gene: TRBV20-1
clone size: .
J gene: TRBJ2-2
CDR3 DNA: TGCAGTGCTCTCCTGAAAGACCCGAACACCGGGGAGCTGTTTTTT
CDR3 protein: CSALLKDPNTGELFF

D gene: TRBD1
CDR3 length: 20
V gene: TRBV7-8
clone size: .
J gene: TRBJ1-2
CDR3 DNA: TGTGCCAGCAGCTTTTTTCCCGAACCTTCTTTAAGGGACAGCAACTATGGCTACACCTTC
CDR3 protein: CASSFFPEPSLRDSNYGYTF

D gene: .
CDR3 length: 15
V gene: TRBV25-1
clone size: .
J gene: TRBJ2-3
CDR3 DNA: TGTGCCAGCGAACCGCTTTCTCGTCGCACAGATACGCAGTATTTT
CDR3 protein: CASEPLSRRTDTQYF

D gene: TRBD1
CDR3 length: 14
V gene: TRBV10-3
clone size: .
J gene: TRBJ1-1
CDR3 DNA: TGTGCCATCAGTGAGGACAGGGGAGGTACTGAAGCTTTCTTT
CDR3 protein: CAISEDRGGTEAFF

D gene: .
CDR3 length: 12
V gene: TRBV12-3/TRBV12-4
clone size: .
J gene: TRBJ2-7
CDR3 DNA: TGTGCCAGCAGTTTAGGGGGACGGAACAAGTACTTC
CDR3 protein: CASSLGGRNKYF

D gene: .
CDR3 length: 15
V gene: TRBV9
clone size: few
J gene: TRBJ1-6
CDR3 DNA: TGTGCCAGCAGCGTAGACGGAGAATTCTATTCACCCCTCCACTTT
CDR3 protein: CASSVDGEFYSPLHF

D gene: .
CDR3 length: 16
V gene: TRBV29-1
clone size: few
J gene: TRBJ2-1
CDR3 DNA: TGCAGCGTTGAGACGATAGGGAGATTCTCCTACAATGAGCAGTTCTTC
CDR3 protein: CSVETIGRFSYNEQFF

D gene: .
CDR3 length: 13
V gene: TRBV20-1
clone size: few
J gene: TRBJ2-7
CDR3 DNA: TGCAGTGCTATCGAACCTACAAACTCCGAGCAGTACTTC
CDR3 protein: CSAIEPTNSEQYF